Listed here are 23 T cell receptor beta chains from one sample, sequenced in a study of a mutant IDH1 vaccine in newly diagnosed glioma. Indicated time point: week 5, during vaccination. The study gave 300 ug of mutant IDH1 20-mer peptide per vaccine dose, with topical imiquimod. No antigens are known for them. Assay used: immunoSEQ multiplex PCR; TCRdb lists only in-frame clones, some missing. The sample shows over 35,000 clones, about nine tenths of them seen only once. The sample here was PBMCs, taken from a glioma patient whose treatment included an IDH1 peptide vaccine. The receptors were gathered from a man aged 45-60 years with glioma.

The V call is TRBV20-1, the J call TRBJ1-1; the D is unclear. The CDR3 is 11 amino acids. Germline loops: CDR1 DFQATT, CDR2 SNEGSKA (reference sequence). The CDR3 loop reads CSADPTREAFF. CDR3 sequence (DNA): TGCAGCGCAGACCCTACAAGGGAAGCTTTCTTT.

The chain links TRBV11-1 to TRBJ2-7; 10 bases align to TRBD1. This CDR3 is 14 amino acids long. The J segment lost 3 bases and the V segment lost 5 bases, leaving 4 bases of the junction unmatched. Germline V gene lookup returns CDR1 SGHAT and CDR2 FQDESV (reference sequence). The CDR3 DNA reads as TGTGCCAGCAGCCGAGGACAGGGGGGCTACGAGCAGTACTTC. It specifies CASSRGQGGYEQYF.

The J gene is TRBJ1-3, the V gene TRBV29-1; D is unresolved. V shed 5 bases and J shed 0 bases, with 8 bases lying between them. This CDR3 is 13 amino acids long. Germline CDR1 SQVTM, CDR2 ANQGSEA. CDR3 sequence (DNA): TGCAGCGTTTTAAGGGACTCTGGAAACACCATATATTTT. Translation gives CSVLRDSGNTIYF.

The chain carries TRBV10-3 and TRBJ2-5; 7 nucleotides match TRBD2. V lost 10 bases and J lost 0; bases outside the gene matches: 2. The CDR3 consists of 12 residues. Germline lookup yields CDR1 ENHRY and CDR2 SYGVKD. CDR3: CATGLDQETQYF. CDR3 nucleotide sequence: TGTGCCACTGGACTAGACCAAGAGACCCAGTACTTC.

Points on this clone: Given the absence of the conserved phenylalanine or tryptophan at the CDR3 end, a read error is likely. It is unclear where the CDR3 begins or ends on the DNA, so no DNA is shown, and the CDR3 is as TCRdb lists it. This chain links TRBV4-3 with TRBJ1-1. The CDR3 has 8 residues if both end residues are counted. Germline V gives CDR1 LGHNA, CDR2 YSLEER. CDR3 in amino acids: CASSQDPS.

The gene calls are TRBV4-2 and TRBJ2-3, with TRBD1 matching over 9 bases. The CDR3 is 16 residues long. Germline-derived CDR1 and CDR2 are LGHNA and YNFKEQ. Germline trimming cut 1 base from V and 3 bases from J; bases unmatched to any gene: 5. The CDR3 bases are TGTGCCAGCAGCCAAGCGAGGGACAGGGAAACAGATACGCAGTATTTT. Encoded protein: CASSQARDRETDTQYF.

The chain uses TRBV7-4 and TRBJ1-5, with 10 bases identical to TRBD1. The CDR3 has 15 residues. After removal of 5 bases from V and 2 bases from J, the junction contained 3 bases not matched to a gene. Germline lookup yields CDR1 SGHVT and CDR2 SQSDAQ. The CDR3 nucleotides read TGTGCCAGCAGCCTGGGACAGGGGTGCAATCAGCCCCAGCATTTT. Protein product: CASSLGQGCNQPQHF. Variable domain in full (rest from reference TRBV7-4 and TRBJ1-5): GAGVSQSPRYKVAKRGRDVALRCDSISGHVTLYWYRQTLGQGSEVLTYSQSDAQRDKSGRPSGRFSAERPERSVSTLKIQRTEQGDSAVYLCASSLGQGCNQPQHFGDGTRLSIL.

The chain recombines TRBV5-1 with TRBJ1-1; perhaps TRBD1 as D (6 bases). V lost 1 base and J lost 0, with 7 bases in between. Germline V gene lookup returns CDR1 SGHRS and CDR2 YFSETQ. The CDR3 length is 14 residues. The CDR3 region is CASSLTGMNTEAFF. Here the CDR3 DNA reads TGCGCCAGCAGCTTGACAGGGATGAACACTGAAGCTTTCTTT.

V and J are TRBV28 and TRBJ1-1; D uncertain. CDR1 and CDR2 from the germline V gene are MDHEN and SYDVKM. Trimming took off 1 base at V and 4 bases at J, with 10 bases between the two ends. The CDR3 runs 14 residues. The CDR3 loop reads CASSLSAGSTEAFF. The DNA of the CDR3 is TGTGCCAGCAGTTTATCGGCCGGGAGCACTGAAGCTTTCTTT. Complete variable domain (other parts from reference TRBV28 and TRBJ1-1): DVKVTQSSRYLVKRTGEKVFLECVQDMDHENMFWYRQDPGLGLRLIYFSYDVKMKEKGDIPEGYSVSREKKERFSLILESASTNQTSMYLCASSLSAGSTEAFFGQGTRLTVV.

This chain joins TRBV5-1 and TRBJ1-2; 7 nucleotides match TRBD1. CDR1 and CDR2 (germline): SGHRS, YFSETQ. The CDR3 covers 13 residues. V shed 7 bases and J 7 bases; nucleotides not matched to a gene: 10. This CDR3 reads CASSDRVGLGYTF. The CDR3 DNA is TGCGCCAGCTCCGACAGGGTCGGTCTTGGCTACACCTTC.

The chain links TRBV5-6 to TRBJ2-2, with 7 bases lining up with TRBD2. Germline-derived CDR1 and CDR2 are SGHDT and YYEEEE. V shed 0 bases and J 5 bases; nucleotides not matched to a gene: 7. This CDR3 is built from 16 residues. The CDR3 DNA follows: TGTGCCAGCAGCTTGGAGGAGCGGGGCGAGACCGGGGAGCTGTTTTTT. Translating gives CASSLEERGETGELFF. Full variable domain (missing parts from reference TRBV5-6 and TRBJ2-2): DAGVTQSPTHLIKTRGQQVTLRCSPKSGHDTVSWYQQALGQGPQFIFQYYEEEERQRGNFPDRFSGHQFPNYSSELNVNALLLGDSALYLCASSLEERGETGELFFGEGSRLTVL.

The V gene is TRBV29-1, the J gene TRBJ2-7, with D perhaps matching TRBD2 (6 bases). V gave up 6 bases and J gave up 0 bases, with 15 bases separating them. Germline V gene sequence: CDR1 SQVTM, CDR2 ANQGSEA. This CDR3 comprises 14 residues. The CDR3 nucleotides read TGCAGCGTGGCGGGGACGGCAAGCTCCTACGAGCAGTACTTC. As protein: CSVAGTASSYEQYF.

The genes are TRBV14 and TRBJ2-1, with D perhaps matching TRBD2 (6 bases). Germline values: CDR1 SGHDN, CDR2 FVKESK. The CDR3 is 16 amino acids. V lost 4 bases, J lost 2 bases, and 15 bases lay in between. This chain's CDR3 is CASSLFAGNPYNEQFF. As DNA, the CDR3 is TGTGCCAGCAGCCTGTTTGCGGGGAATCCCTACAATGAGCAGTTCTTC.

This chain connects TRBV6-5 to TRBJ2-1; 7 bases match TRBD1. The CDR3 has 15 residues. With V trimmed by 2 bases and J by 3 bases, 4 bases remained unmatched. Per the germline V gene, CDR1 is MNHEY and CDR2 is SVGAGI. This CDR3 is CASSYSGQVYNEQFF. CDR3 DNA sequence: TGTGCCAGCAGTTACAGTGGACAGGTCTACAATGAGCAGTTCTTC.

J is TRBJ2-5 and V is TRBV5-1; TRBD2 aligns across 10 bases. V was pared by 4 bases and J by 5 bases, with 8 bases of the junction left unmatched. This CDR3 has 15 residues. Germline assignment: CDR1 SGHRS and CDR2 YFSETQ. The CDR3 is CASSAGLAEGETQYF. The DNA of the CDR3 is TGCGCCAGCAGCGCCGGACTAGCGGAGGGGGAGACCCAGTACTTC. Together with reference TRBV5-1 and TRBJ2-5, the CDR3 gives the full variable domain: KAGVTQTPRYLIKTRGQQVTLSCSPISGHRSVSWYQQTPGQGLQFLFEYFSETQRNKGNFPGRFSGRQFSNSRSEMNVSTLELGDSALYLCASSAGLAEGETQYFGPGTRLLVL.

The rearrangement uses TRBV7-9 and TRBJ1-6; D possibly corresponds to TRBD1 (6 bases). Between the trimmed V and J ends, which lost 5 bases and 7 bases, there was a span of 9 bases. The CDR3 covers 13 residues. In germline, CDR1 is SEHNR, CDR2 FQNEAQ (reference sequence). The CDR3 protein is CASSPTGNSPLHF. The CDR3 DNA follows: TGTGCCAGCAGCCCAACAGGGAATTCACCCCTCCACTTT.

The V gene is TRBV30, the J gene TRBJ2-1, with 8 bases aligning to TRBD2. Germline trimming cut 2 bases from V and 4 bases from J; bases unmatched to any gene: 10. The CDR3 loop spans 16 amino acids. Germline V gene sequence: CDR1 GTSNPN, CDR2 SVGIG (reference sequence). The CDR3 protein is CAWSTPGLGVYNEQFF. The CDR3 nucleotides are TGTGCCTGGAGTACCCCGGGACTAGGGGTATACAATGAGCAGTTCTTC.

The chain links TRBV19 to TRBJ1-5, with a possible D match to TRBD1 (5 bases). This CDR3 comprises 14 residues. CDR1 LNHDA and CDR2 SQIVND come from the germline V gene (reference sequence). Trimming stripped 1 base from V and 7 bases from J, with 11 bases between. The CDR3 DNA reads TGTGCCAGTAGTATAGGCGGGGGGACCCAGCCCCAGCATTTT. Translation: CASSIGGGTQPQHF.

The CDR3 nucleotides read TGCGCCAGCAGCCAAGATCGAGGAACTCAAGAGACCCAGTACTTC. Translating it yields CASSQDRGTQETQYF. This chain connects TRBV4-3 to TRBJ2-5; D remains ambiguous. CDR1 and CDR2 from the germline V gene are LGHNA and YSLEER. This CDR3 is built from 15 residues. Trimming left V 0 bases short and J 2 bases short, with 10 bases between.

V is TRBV5-4 and J is TRBJ2-7, with D perhaps assigned TRBD1 or TRBD2 (6 bases each). From germline, CDR1 is SGHNT and CDR2 YYREEE (reference sequence). V was shortened by 0 bases and J by 6 bases, with 10 bases between the two germline ends. This CDR3 contains 13 residues. The CDR3, as DNA: TGTGCCAGCAGCTTGGAGGGGGGAGGCGAGCAGTACTTC. Its translation: CASSLEGGGEQYF.

This chain uses TRBV11-2 with TRBJ2-3; D unclear. Germline-derived CDR1 and CDR2 are SGHAT and FQNNGV. The V end was cut by 2 bases, the J end by 5 bases, with 2 bases between. The CDR3 extends over 11 amino acids. CDR3 loop: CASSLQDTQYF. The CDR3 nucleotides read TGTGCCAGCAGCTTACAAGATACGCAGTATTTT.

The rearrangement links TRBV27 to TRBJ2-5, with D unresolved. V gave up 3 bases and J gave up 4 bases, with 15 bases separating them. Germline CDR1 and CDR2: MNHEY and SMNVEV (reference sequence). The CDR3 runs 15 residues. The CDR3 region is CASSFRALRAETQYF. For the CDR3, the DNA is TGTGCCAGCAGTTTCCGGGCTCTAAGGGCAGAGACCCAGTACTTC.

This sequence joins TRBV16 and TRBJ2-7, with 9 bases identical to TRBD1. Per the germline V gene, CDR1 is KGHSY and CDR2 is FQNENV. The CDR3 extends over 19 amino acids. V shed 0 bases and J 2 bases; nucleotides not matched to a gene: 14. The CDR3 spells CASSQSLFRTGATAYEQYF. CDR3 bases: TGTGCCAGCAGCCAATCGTTGTTCAGGACAGGGGCTACGGCCTACGAGCAGTACTTC.